The rows below give T cell receptor beta chains drawn from one sample of a study of blood T cell repertoires in COVID-19. The assay was immunoSEQ multiplex PCR, and TCRdb's table has in-frame clones only and misses some. The top ten hold 7.9% of the sample, which has some 250,000 clones, 81% seen once. Sequencing was performed on peripheral blood. These receptors all stem from a woman over 75 with acute or convalescent COVID-19. Each CDR3 is given with its conserved first and last residue. A D gene is named only where the DNA matches it firmly. Size is stated for part of the rows, as once, few or many counts, or as a class when the clone is expanded.

CDR3nt | CDR3aa | abundance | j_gene | v_gene | d_gene
TGTGCCAGCAGCTTGCCGTCTGGAGACAGATCCAATGAGCAGTTCTTC | CASSLPSGDRSNEQFF | - | TRBJ2-1 | TRBV7-2 | -
TGTGCCAGCAGTGCCGGGACAGGGTATGGAGTTGAAAAACTGTTTTTT | CASSAGTGYGVEKLFF | - | TRBJ1-4 | TRBV6-4 | TRBD1
TGTGCCAGCAGCCTCCGGGGGGCAACGGGAAATGAGCAGTTCTTC | CASSLRGATGNEQFF | - | TRBJ2-1 | TRBV7-9 | -
TGTGCCAGCAGTTTTTCGACAGGACCGGACTACGAGCAGTACTTC | CASSFSTGPDYEQYF | - | TRBJ2-7 | TRBV6-2/TRBV6-3 | -
TGTGCCAGCAGTCTGGGACAGGTCTATGGCTACACCTTC | CASSLGQVYGYTF | - | TRBJ1-2 | TRBV3-1/TRBV3-2 | TRBD1
TGTGCCAGCTCACCTACGCCGGGACAGGGGCCAGAGACCCAGTACTTC | CASSPTPGQGPETQYF | - | TRBJ2-5 | TRBV18 | TRBD1
TGTGCCAGCAGCTTAGCAGGCAGGGGCGTAGACGAGCAGTACTTC | CASSLAGRGVDEQYF | - | TRBJ2-7 | TRBV7-2 | -
TGCGCCAGCCAGACTAGCGGGAGGGAGACCCAGTACTTC | CASQTSGRETQYF | - | TRBJ2-5 | TRBV5-1 | TRBD2
TGCAGTGCTAGTCCCCAGGGGGCCAATTACTATGGCTACACCTTC | CSASPQGANYYGYTF | - | TRBJ1-2 | TRBV20-1 | TRBD1
TGTGCCAGCAGTGAGGTCTGGGGGGCGAACACCGGGGAGCTGTTTTTT | CASSEVWGANTGELFF | once | TRBJ2-2 | TRBV6-1 | -
TGTGCCAGCAGCAACGCGGGGGAAGGGAACACTGAAGCTTTCTTT | CASSNAGEGNTEAFF | - | TRBJ1-1 | TRBV6-6 | -
TGTGCCAGCAGCTTAGGGGGGACTAGCGGGAGCTACGGGGAGCTGTTTTTT | CASSLGGTSGSYGELFF | - | TRBJ2-2 | TRBV7-3 | TRBD2
TGCAGCGCGACAGAGAACACTGAAGCTTTCTTT | CSATENTEAFF | many | TRBJ1-1 | TRBV29-1 | -
TGTGCCAGCAGCCCCGACAGGTCTTATGGCTACACCTTC | CASSPDRSYGYTF | - | TRBJ1-2 | TRBV7-9 | -
TGTGCCAGCAGCTTGGTCGGCCTAGCCCCCTACGAGCAGTACTTC | CASSLVGLAPYEQYF | - | TRBJ2-7 | TRBV5-4 | -
TGTGCCAGCAGCGTAGGCGGGGTGAATGGAGAGACCCAGTACTTC | CASSVGGVNGETQYF | - | TRBJ2-5 | TRBV9 | -
TGTGCCAGCAGCTTAGAGATTAGCAGCTACGAGCAGTACTTC | CASSLEISSYEQYF | few | TRBJ2-7 | TRBV7-2 | -
TGTGCCAGCAGCACCGACCCGTCGAGGCGGGGGCCTACAGATACGCAGTATTTT | CASSTDPSRRGPTDTQYF | - | TRBJ2-3 | TRBV5-8 | -
TGCAGTGCTAGTCCAGGTGGGAATCAGCCCCAGCATTTT | CSASPGGNQPQHF | - | TRBJ1-5 | TRBV20-1 | -
TGTGCCAGCAGTTTACGGGCCAGGGGCATATGGGGGGATACGCAGTATTTT | CASSLRARGIWGDTQYF | - | TRBJ2-3 | TRBV27 | -
TGTGCCAGTAGTATAGTAATTGACAGCACTCGCACAGATACGCAGTATTTT | CASSIVIDSTRTDTQYF | - | TRBJ2-3 | TRBV19 | -
TGTGCCAGCAGTGAACTGCAGGGGGCGGGTGAAAAACTGTTTTTT | CASSELQGAGEKLFF | - | TRBJ1-4 | TRBV2 | TRBD1
TGTGCCAGCTCACCGATCGACAGGAGCTCCTACAATGAGCAGTTCTTC | CASSPIDRSSYNEQFF | - | TRBJ2-1 | TRBV18 | -
TGCGCCAGCAGCCCCGGGACTAGCGGGTCCCAAGAGACCCAGTACTTC | CASSPGTSGSQETQYF | - | TRBJ2-5 | TRBV5-1 | TRBD2
TGTGCCAGCAGGCAGGGTAGCACAGATACGCAGTATTTT | CASRQGSTDTQYF | - | TRBJ2-3 | TRBV6-5 | -
TGTGCCAGCAGTGCGGGACAGGGGGTAACCGGGGAGCTGTTTTTT | CASSAGQGVTGELFF | - | TRBJ2-2 | TRBV27 | TRBD1
TGTGCCATCAGTGAGGGGCAGGGAGGTACAGATACGCAGTATTTT | CAISEGQGGTDTQYF | - | TRBJ2-3 | TRBV10-3 | -
TGTGCCAGCAGCTTAGACCGACAGGGAAGATATGGCTACACCTTC | CASSLDRQGRYGYTF | - | TRBJ1-2 | TRBV7-9 | TRBD1